This T cell receptor beta chain was sequenced during a study of PD-1 blockade in classical Hodgkin lymphoma. General study findings and limits: Lower baseline TCR diversity was reported for newly diagnosed patients than for healthy donors.

The V end lost 0 bases, the J end lost 7 bases, and 7 bases lay between the germline ends. Germline V gene data show CDR1 as ENHRY and CDR2 as SYGVKD. The CDR3 is made up of 12 amino acids. Notes on this clone: The antigen remains undetermined.

Using immunoSEQ multiplex PCR, the repertoire was profiled, and TCRdb retains in-frame clones only, with some absent. The sample lists fewer than 10,000 clones; around 90% were seen once. Indicated time point: newly diagnosed, previously untreated cHL patient sample. Magnetic depletion of non-target cells from thawed PBMCs yielded purified CD8+ T cells. PBMCs representing newly diagnosed, untreated classical Hodgkin lymphoma functioned as the comparison. The receptor's source is a human donor with classical Hodgkin lymphoma. The sequencing input was CD8+ T cells from blood. The chain joins TRBV10-3 to TRBJ2-7; D is uncertain. The chain's CDR3 is CAISESSREQYF. CDR3 sequence (DNA): TGTGCCATCAGTGAGTCTTCGCGAGAGCAGTACTTC.